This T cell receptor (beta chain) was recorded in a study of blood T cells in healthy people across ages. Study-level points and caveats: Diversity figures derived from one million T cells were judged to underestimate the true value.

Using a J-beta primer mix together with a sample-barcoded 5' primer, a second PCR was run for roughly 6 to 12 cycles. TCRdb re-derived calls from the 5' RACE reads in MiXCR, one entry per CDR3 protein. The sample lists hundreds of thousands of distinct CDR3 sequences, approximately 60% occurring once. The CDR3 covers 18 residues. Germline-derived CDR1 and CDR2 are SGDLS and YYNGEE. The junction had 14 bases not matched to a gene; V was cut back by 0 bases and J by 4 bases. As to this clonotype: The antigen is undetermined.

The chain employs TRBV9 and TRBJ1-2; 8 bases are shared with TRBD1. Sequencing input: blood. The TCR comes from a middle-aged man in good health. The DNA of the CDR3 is TGTGCCAGCAGCGTAGACTCCGGAGGGGGACAGGCTGTCTATGGCTACACCTTC. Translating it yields CASSVDSGGGQAVYGYTF. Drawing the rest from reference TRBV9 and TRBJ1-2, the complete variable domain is DSGVTQTPKHLITATGQRVTLRCSPRSGDLSVYWYQQSLDQGLQFLIQYYNGEERAKGNILERFSAQQFPDLHSELNLSSLELGDSALYFCASSVDSGGGQAVYGYTFGSGTRLTVV.